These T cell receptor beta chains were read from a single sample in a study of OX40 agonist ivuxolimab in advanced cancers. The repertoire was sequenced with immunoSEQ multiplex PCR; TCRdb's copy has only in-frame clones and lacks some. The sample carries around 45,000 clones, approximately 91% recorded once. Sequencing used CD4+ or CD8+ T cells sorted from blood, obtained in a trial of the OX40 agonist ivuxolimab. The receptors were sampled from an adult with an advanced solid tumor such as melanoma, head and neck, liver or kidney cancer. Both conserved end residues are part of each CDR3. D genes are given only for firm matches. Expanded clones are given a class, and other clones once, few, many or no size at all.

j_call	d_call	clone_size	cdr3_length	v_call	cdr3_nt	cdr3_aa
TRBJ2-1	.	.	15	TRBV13	TGTGCCAGCAGCTTTTACGGTCCAGGGCCCAATGAGCAGTTCTTC	CASSFYGPGPNEQFF
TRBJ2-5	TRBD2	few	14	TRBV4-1	TGCGCCAGCAGGAGTAGACTAGCCCAAGAGACCCAGTACTTC	CASRSRLAQETQYF
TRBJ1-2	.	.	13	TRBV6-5	TGTGCCAGCAAGGTCAGGGCCGAGGGTGGCTACACCTTC	CASKVRAEGGYTF
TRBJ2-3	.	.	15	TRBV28	TGTGCCAGCAGTTTAAGGACTACTGGCACAGATACGCAGTATTTT	CASSLRTTGTDTQYF
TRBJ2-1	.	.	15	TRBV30	TGTGCCTGGAGTGCTTCGGGTTCCGGGTACAATGAGCAGTTCTTC	CAWSASGSGYNEQFF
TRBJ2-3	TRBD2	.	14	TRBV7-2	TGTGCCAGCAGCTATGGACTAGCTGGAGATACGCAGTATTTT	CASSYGLAGDTQYF
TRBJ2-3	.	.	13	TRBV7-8	TGTGCCAGCAGTCCCAGGCGGGCAGATACGCAGTATTTT	CASSPRRADTQYF
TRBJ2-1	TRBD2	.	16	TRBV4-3	TGCGCCAGCAGCCAAGGGGGACTAGGGGAATACAATGAGCAGTTCTTC	CASSQGGLGEYNEQFF
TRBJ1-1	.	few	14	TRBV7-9	TGTGCCAGCAGCTTATCAAGGAATGGAGGACGAGCTTTCTTT	CASSLSRNGGRAFF
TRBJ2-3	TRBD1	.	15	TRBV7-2	TGTGCCAGCTCCCTAGCCGACAGGGTGAGAGATACGCAGTATTTT	CASSLADRVRDTQYF
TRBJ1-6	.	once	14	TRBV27	TGTGCCAGCCGCCTCGGGACATCTAATTCACCCCTCCACTTT	CASRLGTSNSPLHF
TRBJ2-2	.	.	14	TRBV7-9	TGTGCCATCCATCAAGGGGTTGGCGCCGGGGAGCTGTTTTTT	CAIHQGVGAGELFF
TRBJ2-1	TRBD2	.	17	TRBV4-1	TGCGCCAGCAGCCGTGGACTAGCGGGAGCACTAAACAATGAGCAGTTCTTC	CASSRGLAGALNNEQFF
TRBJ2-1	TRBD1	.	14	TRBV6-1	TGTGCCATCCAACAGGGGGCCGGCTACAATGAGCAGTTCTTC	CAIQQGAGYNEQFF
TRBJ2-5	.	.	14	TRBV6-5	TGTGCCAGCAGTTCGAGCAGTATAAGGGGGACCCAGTACTTC	CASSSSSIRGTQYF